Sequencing of this TCR beta chain was carried out in a study of blood T cell repertoires in COVID-19. Looking at the study overall: T cells, B-cell-depleted T cells, or PBMCs provided the cDNA or gDNA that served as material.

This CDR3 region has 13 residues. V was clipped by 1 base and J by 7 bases, with 8 bases between them. CDR1 SGHAT and CDR2 FQDESV come from the germline V gene (reference sequence). This clone was counted a few times. Produced via immunoSEQ multiplex PCR; TCRdb's table is partial and in-frame only. Of some 160,000 clones in the sample, approximately 80% are singletons; the top ten hold less than 7%. The TCR was taken from a woman in her forties who had recovered from COVID-19. Sequencing used PBMCs or T cells enriched from blood (not recorded which). The chain joins TRBV11-1 to TRBJ1-5; D gene ambiguous. In DNA form, the CDR3 reads TGTGCCAGCAGCTTAGTTGATGGCCAGCCCCAGCATTTT. Protein sequence: CASSLVDGQPQHF. Together with reference TRBV11-1 and TRBJ1-5, the CDR3 gives the full variable domain: EAEVAQSPRYKITEKSQAVAFWCDPISGHATLYWYRQILGQGPELLVQFQDESVVDDSQLPKDRFSAERLKGVDSTLKIQPAELGDSAMYLCASSLVDGQPQHFGDGTRLSIL.